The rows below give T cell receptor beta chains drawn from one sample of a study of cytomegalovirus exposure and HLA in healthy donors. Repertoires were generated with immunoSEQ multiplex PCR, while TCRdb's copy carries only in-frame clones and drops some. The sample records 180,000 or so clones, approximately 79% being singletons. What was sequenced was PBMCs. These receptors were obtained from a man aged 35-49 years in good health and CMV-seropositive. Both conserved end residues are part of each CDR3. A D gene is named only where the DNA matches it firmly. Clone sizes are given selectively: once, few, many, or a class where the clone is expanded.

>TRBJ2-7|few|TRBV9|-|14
CASSAVVTGDEQYF
TGTGCCAGCAGCGCAGTAGTGACGGGGGACGAGCAGTACTTC
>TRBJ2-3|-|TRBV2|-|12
CASSNQLGTQYF
TGTGCCAGCAGCAACCAACTCGGTACGCAGTATTTT
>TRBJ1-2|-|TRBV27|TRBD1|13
CASSFGPEGGYTF
TGTGCCAGCAGTTTCGGTCCCGAAGGGGGCTATACCTTC
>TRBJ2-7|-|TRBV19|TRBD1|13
CAAGTGDIYEQYF
TGTGCCGCAGGGACAGGGGATATCTACGAGCAGTACTTC
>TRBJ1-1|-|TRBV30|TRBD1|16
CAWRRTGGGQNTEAFF
TGTGCCTGGAGGAGGACAGGGGGGGGGCAGAACACTGAAGCTTTCTTT
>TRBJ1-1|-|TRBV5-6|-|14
CASSLAQGLTEAFF
TGTGCCAGCAGCTTGGCCCAGGGCCTCACTGAAGCTTTCTTT
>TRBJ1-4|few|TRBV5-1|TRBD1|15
CASSFGQGANEKLFF
TGCGCCAGCAGCTTCGGACAGGGGGCTAATGAAAAACTGTTTTTT
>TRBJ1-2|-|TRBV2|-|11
CASSGYGGYTF
TGTGCCAGCAGTGGCTATGGTGGCTACACCTTC
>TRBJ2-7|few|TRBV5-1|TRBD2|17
CASSPGRGTSGYYEQYF
TGCGCCAGCAGCCCGGGACGGGGGACTAGCGGGTACTACGAGCAGTACTTC
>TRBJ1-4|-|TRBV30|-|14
CAWSVSKSGEKLFF
TGTGCCTGGAGTGTATCCAAAAGCGGTGAAAAACTGTTTTTT
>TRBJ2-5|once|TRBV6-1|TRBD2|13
CAAGLAGSETQYF
TGTGCCGCGGGGTTAGCGGGATCAGAGACCCAGTACTTC
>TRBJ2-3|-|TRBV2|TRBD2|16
CASSEGLAGEADTQYF
TGTGCCAGCAGTGAAGGACTAGCGGGAGAGGCAGATACGCAGTATTTT
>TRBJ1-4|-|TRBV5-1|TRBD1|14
CASSSSLEGALPIF
TGCGCCAGCAGCTCCAGCCTTGAGGGGGCGCTCCCCATTTTT
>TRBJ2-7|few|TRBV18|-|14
CASSPGGGSYEQYF
TGTGCCAGCTCACCCGGGGGAGGTTCTTACGAGCAGTACTTC
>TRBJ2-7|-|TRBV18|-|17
CASSPLGGGQSSYEQYF
TGTGCCAGCTCACCACTTGGGGGCGGACAAAGCTCCTACGAGCAGTACTTC
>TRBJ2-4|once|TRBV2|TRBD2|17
CASSESVAGRGKNIQYF
TGTGCCAGCAGTGAGTCGGTAGCGGGACGGGGCAAAAACATTCAGTACTTC
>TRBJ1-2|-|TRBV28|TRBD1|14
CASSSSGTGVGYTF
TGTGCCAGCAGTTCGTCCGGGACAGGGGTTGGCTACACCTTC
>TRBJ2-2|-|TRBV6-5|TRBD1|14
CASSRQGNTGELFF
TGTGCCAGCAGTCGACAGGGAAACACCGGGGAGCTGTTTTTT
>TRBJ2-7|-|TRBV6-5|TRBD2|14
CASRGLAQNYEQYF
TGTGCCAGCAGAGGACTAGCGCAGAACTACGAGCAGTACTTC
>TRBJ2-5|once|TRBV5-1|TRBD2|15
CASSLASGMRETQYF
TGCGCCAGCAGCTTGGCTAGCGGGATGAGGGAGACCCAGTACTTC
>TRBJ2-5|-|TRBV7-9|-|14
CASSSYRSRGTQYF
TGTGCCAGCAGCTCGTACAGGTCCAGAGGGACCCAGTACTTC
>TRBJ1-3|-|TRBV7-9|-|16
CASSLAMGAAGNTIYF
TGTGCCAGCAGCTTAGCGATGGGGGCAGCTGGAAACACCATATATTTT
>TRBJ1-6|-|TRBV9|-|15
CASSPQGPMNSPLHF
TGTGCCAGCAGCCCCCAGGGGCCCATGAATTCACCCCTCCACTTT
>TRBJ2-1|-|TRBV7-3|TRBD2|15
CASSPQAGGRNEQFF
TGTGCCAGCAGCCCACAAGCGGGAGGGAGGAATGAGCAGTTCTTC
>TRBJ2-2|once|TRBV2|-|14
CASRGGVWTGELFF
TGTGCCAGCAGGGGAGGAGTTTGGACCGGGGAGCTGTTTTTT
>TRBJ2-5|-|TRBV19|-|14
CASSSQGGQETQYF
TGTGCCAGTAGTTCACAGGGAGGGCAAGAGACCCAGTACTTC
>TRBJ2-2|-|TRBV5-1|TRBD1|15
CASRGQGTATGELFF
TGCGCCAGCAGGGGACAGGGGACCGCCACCGGGGAGCTGTTTTTT
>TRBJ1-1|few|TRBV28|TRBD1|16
CASSWSTGTGTDEAFF
TGTGCCAGCAGTTGGTCAACCGGGACAGGGACCGATGAAGCTTTCTTT
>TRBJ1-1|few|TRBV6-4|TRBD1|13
CASRRTGNTEAFF
TGTGCCAGCAGAAGGACAGGGAACACTGAAGCTTTCTTT
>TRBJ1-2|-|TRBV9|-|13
CASSPGTFGGYTF
TGTGCCAGCAGCCCCGGGACATTTGGGGGCTACACCTTC
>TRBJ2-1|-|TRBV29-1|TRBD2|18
CSVQLAGFGLHSYNEQFF
TGCAGCGTGCAACTAGCGGGATTTGGACTACACTCCTACAATGAGCAGTTCTTC
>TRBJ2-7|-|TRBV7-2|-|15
CASSLAQGWAYEQYF
TGTGCCAGCAGCTTAGCCCAGGGTTGGGCCTACGAGCAGTACTTC
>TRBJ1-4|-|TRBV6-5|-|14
CASSEVQGNEKLFF
TGTGCCAGCAGTGAAGTACAGGGTAATGAAAAACTGTTTTTT
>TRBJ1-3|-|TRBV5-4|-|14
CASSLGGYGNTIYF
TGTGCCAGCAGCTTAGGAGGATACGGAAACACCATATATTTT
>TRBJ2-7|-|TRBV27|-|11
CARPGGSGQYF
TGTGCCAGGCCTGGAGGATCGGGGCAGTACTTC
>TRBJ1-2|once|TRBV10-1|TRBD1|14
CASSEGTGRSGYTF
TGCGCCAGCAGTGAGGGGACAGGGCGATCTGGCTACACCTTC
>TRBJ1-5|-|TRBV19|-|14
CASSMRWGGQPQHF
TGTGCCAGTAGTATGCGGTGGGGAGGTCAGCCCCAGCATTTT
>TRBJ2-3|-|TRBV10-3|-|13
CASSETRADTQYF
TGTGCCAGCTCCGAGACTAGAGCAGATACGCAGTATTTT
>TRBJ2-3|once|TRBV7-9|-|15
CASSLRRGRTDTQYF
TGTGCCAGCAGCTTGCGGAGGGGGCGCACAGATACGCAGTATTTT
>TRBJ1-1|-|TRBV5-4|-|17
CASSLARSGLRGTEAFF
TGTGCCAGCAGCTTGGCGAGGTCGGGGCTCAGGGGCACTGAAGCTTTCTTT
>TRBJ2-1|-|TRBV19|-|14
CASSYDYRLNEQFF
TGTGCCAGTAGTTACGATTACAGGTTAAATGAGCAGTTCTTC
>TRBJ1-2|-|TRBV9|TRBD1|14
CASSVGTVNYGYTF
TGTGCCAGCAGCGTCGGGACAGTTAACTATGGCTACACCTTC
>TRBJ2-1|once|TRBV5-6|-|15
CASSLFRTSYNEQFF
TGTGCCAGCAGCTTGTTCCGGACTTCCTACAATGAGCAGTTCTTC
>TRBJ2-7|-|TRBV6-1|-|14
CASRLGGDHYEQYF
TGTGCCAGCAGGCTGGGCGGGGACCACTACGAGCAGTACTTC
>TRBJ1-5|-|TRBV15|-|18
CATSRGQPTGNSNQPQHF
TGTGCCACCAGCAGGGGGCAGCCAACTGGAAATAGCAATCAGCCCCAGCATTTT
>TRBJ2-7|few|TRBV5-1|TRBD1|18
CASSLHLPGTGSSYEQYF
TGCGCCAGCAGCTTGCATCTCCCCGGGACAGGAAGCTCCTACGAGCAGTACTTC
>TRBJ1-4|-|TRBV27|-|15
CASSRTDEGGEKLFF
TGTGCCAGCAGTCGAACCGACGAGGGCGGAGAAAAACTGTTTTTT